This TCR beta chain was sequenced in a study of graft-versus-host responses after intestinal transplantation. J gave up 7 bases and V 4 bases, and 11 bases lay outside the gene matches. The CDR3 covers 16 residues. From germline, CDR1 is SGHTA and CDR2 FQGNSA. Intraepithelial and lamina propria lymphocytes were released after the graft tissue was processed. Data came from immunoSEQ multiplex PCR; TCRdb stores just in-frame clones and leaves some out. This repertoire shows 15,000 to 25,000 clones, roughly 78% found once; its top ten account for more than 7%. The chain has TRBV7-2 and TRBJ2-2, with 8 bases that match TRBD2. The receptor's source is a human patient who received an intestinal transplant, so some T cells may come from the graft donor. Sequenced here: ileum tissue, sampled approximately three weeks after intestinal transplant. The CDR3, as DNA: TGTGCCAGCAGCTCCCTGGGCGGGGGGAAGGGCGGGGAGCTGTTTTTT. Amino acid sequence: CASSSLGGGKGGELFF.